This passage covers 18 T cell receptor beta chains from one sample sequenced in a study of regulatory T cells in long-lasting Graves disease. Sequencing libraries for TCR beta were prepared with iRepertoire HTBI primers and Arm-PCR of CDR3 regions. Each CDR3 protein is one row after TCRdb ran MiXCR on the multiplex PCR reads. The table has 350,000 to 450,000 distinct CDR3 sequences, roughly 10% seen once. Time point meaning: newly diagnosed GD, antithyroid drugs for less than 3 months. PBMC-derived RNA was used for the TCR library. The sample was also reused in another study, on T cells in Graves' hyperthyroidism and ophthalmopathy.

The material sequenced was peripheral blood mononuclear cells (PBMCs), taken at new diagnosis, from a patient treated with antithyroid drugs. The origin of the receptors is a woman aged 18-29 years with Graves disease.

This chain uses TRBV4-3 with TRBJ2-5; TRBD2 might be the D (5 bases). V was pared by 2 bases and J by 3 bases, with 10 bases between. Germline values: CDR1 LGHNA, CDR2 YSLEER. This CDR3 is 14 amino acids long. The CDR3 DNA reads as TGCGCCAGCAGCCAATCACTAGTGGAAGAGACCCAGTACTTC. This gives the protein CASSQSLVEETQYF.

The V and J genes are TRBV29-1 and TRBJ2-7; 9 nucleotides match TRBD1. Germline assignment: CDR1 SQVTM and CDR2 ANQGSEA. The CDR3 runs to 14 residues. After removal of 2 bases from V and 5 bases from J, the junction contained 7 bases not matched to a gene. CDR3 sequence (DNA): TGCAGCGTTGAATGGGACAGGGTAGGCGACGAGCAGTACTTC. This sequence encodes CSVEWDRVGDEQYF.

The sample holds many counts of this clonotype. The chain recombines TRBV11-1 with TRBJ2-1; 9 bases line up with TRBD2. Germline CDR1 and CDR2: SGHAT and FQDESV (reference sequence). Trimming at V came to 5 bases and at J to 3 bases, leaving 8 bases not matched to a gene. There are 16 residues in the CDR3. The CDR3 DNA is TGTGCCAGCAGCACAGTAACTAGCGGGTTCTACAATGAGCAGTTCTTC. Its protein is CASSTVTSGFYNEQFF.

This clonotype came up a few times. This sequence joins TRBV24-1 and TRBJ2-2; 7 bases line up with TRBD2. The germline V gene encodes CDR1 KGHDR and CDR2 SFDVKD. The CDR3 is made up of 19 amino acids. V was clipped by 6 bases and J by 3 bases; unmatched bases: 18. The CDR3 DNA reads TGTGCCACCAGTCAAACCCCGATCCACAGTCGGGGGGACACCGGGGAGCTGTTTTTT. Amino acids: CATSQTPIHSRGDTGELFF.

This clonotype was recorded at least ten times. The genes are TRBV6-1 and TRBJ1-1; no firm D call. The V end lost 9 bases, the J end lost 8 bases, and 13 bases lay between the germline ends. The V gene's germline CDR1 is MNHNS and CDR2 SASEGT. CDR3 length: 11 amino acids. The CDR3 is CASSGAGEAFF. CDR3 nucleotide sequence: TGTGCCAGTTCAGGCGCAGGCGAAGCTTTCTTT.

This clonotype was seen many times. This chain joins TRBV28 and TRBJ1-1; no reliable D call. Germline V gene data show CDR1 as MDHEN and CDR2 as SYDVKM. The CDR3 has 14 residues. V gave up 2 bases and J gave up 2 bases, with 9 bases separating them. DNA of the CDR3: TGTGCCAGCAGTTTACCCCGGCCTAACACTGAAGCTTTCTTT. It specifies CASSLPRPNTEAFF.

As to this clonotype: Since a far larger clone is one base different, this is likely a read error. V and J are TRBV6-2 or TRBV6-3 and TRBJ2-7, with D possibly TRBD2 on 5 matching bases. CDR3 length: 13 residues. Germline-derived CDR1 and CDR2 are MNHEY and SVGEGT. CDR3 sequence reads: CASSYGLSYERYF. The CDR3 nucleotides read TGTGCCAGCAGTTACGGACTGTCCTACGAGCGGTACTTC.

This clonotype occurred a few times. A read error may explain this, as a much larger clone is one base away. As DNA, the CDR3 is TGTGCCAGCAGCAAATTTGCTAATGAGCAGTACTTC. This encodes CASSKFANEQYF. V is TRBV7-2 and J is TRBJ2-3; D uncertain. With the DNA end fitting TRBJ2-7 better, the J assignment may be wrong. The germline gives CDR1 SGHTA, CDR2 FQGNSA. The CDR3 has 12 residues.

This clonotype was recorded many times. The gene calls are TRBV6-2 or TRBV6-3 and TRBJ1-5, with 11 bases aligning to TRBD1. Germline V gene data show CDR1 as MNHEY and CDR2 as SVGEGT. The CDR3 has 16 amino acids. V shed 5 bases and J 6 bases; nucleotides not matched to a gene: 9. The CDR3: CASSTRRTGGGQPQHF. CDR3 sequence (DNA): TGTGCCAGCAGTACTCGACGGACAGGGGGCGGTCAGCCCCAGCATTTT.

The chain couples TRBV7-8 to TRBJ2-1, with 7 bases fitting TRBD1. Losses at the gene ends were 8 bases for V and 0 bases for J; bases not matched to a gene: 13. CDR3 length: 17 amino acids. Germline V gene data show CDR1 as SGHVS and CDR2 as FQNEAQ. The CDR3 DNA reads as TGTGCCAGCCCCCCTCAGGGGGTCCAGAGCTCCTACAATGAGCAGTTCTTC. Translating it yields CASPPQGVQSSYNEQFF.

This clonotype has ten or more counts. The rearrangement uses TRBV30 and TRBJ1-6; D may be TRBD1 (6 bases). The V gene lost 3 bases and the J gene lost 0 bases, with 12 bases spanning the gap. The CDR3 is made up of 16 amino acids. Germline CDR1 and CDR2: GTSNPN and SVGIG (reference sequence). In nucleotides, the CDR3 is TGTGCCTGGAGCTCAGGGGCGAGCTCCTATAATTCACCCCTCCACTTT. Amino acid sequence: CAWSSGASSYNSPLHF.

V is TRBV7-8 and J is TRBJ2-7; maybe TRBD2 (5 bases). The CDR3 is made up of 15 amino acids. V lost 4 bases and J 2 bases, leaving 15 bases between the germline ends. Per the germline V gene, CDR1 is SGHVS and CDR2 is FQNEAQ. CDR3 sequence (DNA): TGTGCCAGCAGCTCCGAGCGGAGCGGCACCTACGAGCAGTACTTC. Encoded protein: CASSSERSGTYEQYF.

The sample holds many counts of this clonotype. The CDR3 DNA follows: TGTGCCAGCAGCTCAGCACCGGGGAGCTCCTACGAGCAGTACTTC. Translation: CASSSAPGSSYEQYF. V and J are TRBV7-2 and TRBJ2-7, with a weak D call TRBD2 (5 bases). Germline loops: CDR1 SGHTA, CDR2 FQGNSA. The CDR3 sequence is 15 residues long. The V and J ends lost 4 bases and 0 bases respectively, with 13 bases between them.

This clonotype was recorded many times. The chain links TRBV10-3 to TRBJ1-2; 8 nucleotides agree with TRBD1. There are 13 residues in the CDR3. V was pared by 6 bases and J by 3 bases, with 3 bases of the junction left unmatched. Germline lookup yields CDR1 ENHRY and CDR2 SYGVKD. The CDR3 nucleotides are TGTGCCATCAGAATGGACAGGGACTATGGCTACACCTTC. It is translated as CAIRMDRDYGYTF.

The table lists this clonotype with many counts. The chain joins TRBV2 to TRBJ2-5, with 10 bases identical to TRBD2. The junction had 7 bases not matched to a gene; V was cut back by 6 bases and J by 3 bases. Germline CDR1 is SNHLY and CDR2 is FYNNEI. This CDR3 is 15 amino acids long. The CDR3 DNA sequence: TGTGCCAGCAGGGACAAACTAGCGGGGAAAGAGACCCAGTACTTC. As protein: CASRDKLAGKETQYF.

This clonotype was seen at least ten times. This chain joins TRBV28 and TRBJ1-2, with D perhaps matching TRBD1 (6 bases). V shed 5 bases and J shed 12 bases, with 16 bases lying between them. CDR1 is MDHEN, CDR2 SYDVKM, per germline. CDR3 length: 12 amino acids. CDR3 in DNA: TGTGCCAGCAGTGACGTCGAAGGGGGTCACACCTTC. It codes for CASSDVEGGHTF.

This clonotype was seen repeatedly, ten times or more. The chain is built from TRBV20-1 and TRBJ2-1; D is uncertain. The CDR3 is made up of 14 amino acids. Germline-derived CDR1 and CDR2 are DFQATT and SNEGSKA (reference sequence). Trimming removed 4 bases at V and 6 bases at J, with 16 bases between. In DNA, the CDR3 is TGCAGTGCTACCCCCCACTCCGAGTTCAATGAGCAGTTCTTC. Protein: CSATPHSEFNEQFF.

In its sample, this clonotype was seen many times. The chain couples TRBV30 to TRBJ1-1; the D gene is possibly TRBD1 (5 bases). The V gene lost 0 bases and the J gene lost 1 base, with 9 bases spanning the gap. Germline-derived CDR1 and CDR2 are GTSNPN and SVGIG (reference sequence). This CDR3 region has 14 residues. The CDR3 DNA sequence: TGTGCCTGGAGTGTACACAGGAGGAACACTGAAGCTTTCTTT. It specifies CAWSVHRRNTEAFF.